Described below is a single T cell receptor beta chain sequence and its context. Its cognate antigen is unknown. Assay used: immunoSEQ multiplex PCR; TCRdb lists only in-frame clones, some missing. This table holds roughly 64,000 clones, around 89% found once. The sample comes from a study of OX40 agonist ivuxolimab in advanced cancers. About the study: Prior checkpoint blockade (anti-PD-1, anti-PD-L1 or anti-CTLA-4) was permitted; around 37% had it. Three partial responders included one hepatocellular carcinoma patient and two cutaneous melanoma patients. Study-level points and caveats: Normalized T-cell clonal expansion was also low in some nonresponders. The CD4+ and CD8+ T cells in the blood had expanded clonally by week 6 at 0.1 to 3.0 mg/kg.

Trimming removed 2 bases at V and 8 bases at J, with 3 bases between. This CDR3 has 11 amino acids. Germline values: CDR1 SGHDN, CDR2 FVKESK. The TCR originated in an adult with an advanced solid tumor such as melanoma, head and neck, liver or kidney cancer. The specimen comprised CD4+ or CD8+ T cells sorted from blood, sampled in a trial of the OX40 agonist ivuxolimab. This chain links TRBV14 with TRBJ1-4; no clear D gene. The CDR3 is CASSQFEKLFF. As DNA, the CDR3 is TGTGCCAGCAGCCAATTCGAAAAACTGTTTTTT. Full variable domain (outside the CDR3, taken from reference TRBV14 and TRBJ1-4): EAGVTQFPSHSVIEKGQTVTLRCDPISGHDNLYWYRRVMGKEIKFLLHFVKESKQDESGMPNNRFLAERTGGTYSTLKVQPAELEDSGVYFCASSQFEKLFFGSGTQLSVL.